The 20 T cell receptor beta chains presented below share a single source sample, sequenced in a study of cytomegalovirus exposure and HLA in healthy donors. Generated by immunoSEQ multiplex PCR, the TCRdb table keeps only in-frame clones and is missing some. Of about 220,000 clones listed, roughly 83% were seen once; the top ten hold over 12%. Sequencing was carried out using PBMCs. The receptor set was obtained from a woman aged 25 to 39 in good health and CMV-seropositive.

The genes are TRBV5-1 and TRBJ2-6, with a possible D match to TRBD2 (6 bases). CDR1 SGHRS and CDR2 YFSETQ come from the germline V gene. The V end was cut by 4 bases, the J end by 2 bases, with 13 bases between. The CDR3 consists of 16 residues. The CDR3 protein is CASSTGQRAGANVLTF. The CDR3 DNA reads as TGCGCCAGCAGCACCGGTCAGCGGGCTGGGGCCAACGTCCTGACTTTC.

Points on this clone: This sample also contains other DNA sequences that code for the same CDR3. The chain couples TRBV30 to TRBJ2-2, with D possibly being TRBD1 (6 bases). This CDR3 has 12 residues. V gave up 1 base and J gave up 6 bases, with 6 bases separating them. CDR1 GTSNPN and CDR2 SVGIG come from the germline V gene (reference sequence). The chain's CDR3 is CAWSGQAGELFF. The CDR3 nucleotides read TGTGCCTGGAGTGGACAGGCCGGGGAGCTGTTTTTT.

The chain has TRBV5-4 and TRBJ2-7; D ambiguous. The CDR3 loop spans 13 amino acids. Germline lookup yields CDR1 SGHNT and CDR2 YYREEE (reference sequence). The ends were cut back, 0 bases at V and 3 bases at J, with 7 bases in the middle. CDR3 residues: CASSLEANYEQYF. The DNA for the CDR3 is TGTGCCAGCAGCTTGGAGGCGAACTACGAGCAGTACTTC. The variable domain in full, with the rest retrieved from reference TRBV5-4 and TRBJ2-7, is ETGVTQSPTHLIKTRGQQVTLRCSSQSGHNTVSWYQQALGQGPQFIFQYYREEENGRGNFPPRFSGLQFPNYSSELNVNALELDDSALYLCASSLEANYEQYFGPGTRLTVT.

The chain employs TRBV6-5 and TRBJ1-1; 9 bases align to TRBD1. Trimming took 6 bases from V and 4 from J; bases not matched to a gene: 6. The V gene's germline CDR1 is MNHEY and CDR2 SVGAGI. This CDR3 has 14 residues. CDR3 sequence reads: CASSRRDRVTEAFF. CDR3 in DNA: TGTGCCAGCAGCCGCCGGGACAGGGTCACTGAAGCTTTCTTT.

The chain combines TRBV5-1 with TRBJ2-7; TRBD2 is a possible D gene (6 bases). Trimming took 4 bases from V and 3 from J, leaving 14 bases between them. Per germline, CDR1 SGHRS and CDR2 YFSETQ. The CDR3 runs 14 residues. The CDR3 bases are TGCGCCAGCAGCGGGGAGGCGGGCCGCTACGAGCAGTACTTC. Protein sequence: CASSGEAGRYEQYF.

The rearrangement uses TRBV6-1 and TRBJ2-5; 7 nucleotides agree with TRBD2. CDR1 is MNHNS and CDR2 is SASEGT in the germline V gene. The V segment lost 3 bases and the J segment 3 bases; nucleotides outside the gene matches: 7. CDR3 length: 15 amino acids. The CDR3 DNA reads as TGTGCCAGCAGTGATTCCCAGCGGGAAGAAGAGACCCAGTACTTC. It yields the protein CASSDSQREEETQYF.

The chain couples TRBV19 to TRBJ1-2; the D is unclear. The V gene lost 5 bases and the J gene lost 0 bases, with 13 bases spanning the gap. This CDR3 region has 15 residues. Germline-derived CDR1 and CDR2 are LNHDA and SQIVND (reference sequence). This CDR3 is CASSWLGEANYGYTF. The DNA of the CDR3 is TGTGCCAGTAGTTGGCTCGGGGAGGCTAACTATGGCTACACCTTC.

This chain links TRBV5-1 with TRBJ2-7; no reliable D call. Germline CDR1 SGHRS, CDR2 YFSETQ. The CDR3 spans 12 residues. V was clipped by 4 bases and J by 4 bases, with 9 bases between them. The CDR3 reads CASSPDGYEQYF. The CDR3 DNA reads as TGCGCCAGCAGCCCGGACGGGTACGAGCAGTACTTC.

This sequence joins TRBV7-9 and TRBJ2-7; TRBD1 might be the D (6 bases). The CDR3 contains 14 residues. CDR1 SEHNR and CDR2 FQNEAQ come from the germline V gene (reference sequence). V lost 2 bases and J lost 2, with 10 bases in between. The CDR3 reads CASSLRDKTYEQYF. CDR3 coding DNA: TGTGCCAGCAGCTTACGGGACAAAACCTACGAGCAGTACTTC.

The chain is built from TRBV19 and TRBJ2-1, with D perhaps matching TRBD1 (6 bases). The CDR3 has 13 amino acids. CDR1 is LNHDA, CDR2 SQIVND, per germline (reference sequence). The V end lost 6 bases, the J end lost 7 bases, and 13 bases lay between the germline ends. For the CDR3, the DNA is TGTGCCAGTAGCATCGCAGGGGCAAATGAGCAGTTCTTC. This gives the protein CASSIAGANEQFF.

This chain uses TRBV25-1 with TRBJ2-6; D uncertain. V shed 3 bases and J shed 0 bases, with 0 bases lying between them. The CDR3 extends over 13 amino acids. Germline-derived CDR1 and CDR2 are MGHDK and SYGVNS. The CDR3 sequence is CASSDSGANVLTF. CDR3 bases: TGTGCCAGCAGTGACTCTGGGGCCAACGTCCTGACTTTC.

In nucleotides, the CDR3 is TGTGCCAGTAGTATGGGAGCGGGAGGTACCTACGAGCAGTACTTC. Translated, it gives CASSMGAGGTYEQYF. This chain uses TRBV19 with TRBJ2-7; the match to TRBD2 covers 9 bases. The CDR3 runs to 15 residues. CDR1 and CDR2 (germline): LNHDA, SQIVND (reference sequence). The V gene end was trimmed by 3 bases and the J gene end by 2 bases; junction bases not matched to a gene: 5.

The chain couples TRBV25-1 to TRBJ1-4; maybe TRBD1 (6 bases). The germline CDR1 and CDR2 sequences are MGHDK and SYGVNS. Trimming removed 3 bases from V and 8 bases from J, with 16 bases in between. This CDR3 contains 15 residues. The CDR3, as DNA: TGTGCCAGCAGTGACCCACAGGGAGGAAGGGAAAAACTGTTTTTT. Its protein is CASSDPQGGREKLFF.

The chain couples TRBV30 to TRBJ2-7, with TRBD1 matching 9 bases. The V gene's germline CDR1 is GTSNPN and CDR2 SVGIG (reference sequence). Trimming removed 1 base from V and 2 bases from J; junction bases left unmatched: 6. This CDR3 is built from 15 residues. The CDR3 nucleotides are TGTGCCTGGAGTGGTCTCCGGGACAGGGCCTACGAGCAGTACTTC. It is translated as CAWSGLRDRAYEQYF.

Concerning this clone: Other DNA sequences from this sample encode an identical CDR3 as well. The J gene is TRBJ2-1, the V gene TRBV6-4, with TRBD2 matching over 13 bases. Looked up from germline, CDR1 is MRHNA and CDR2 is SNTAGT. The CDR3 covers 14 residues. V was clipped by 3 bases and J by 8 bases; unmatched bases: 1. The CDR3, as DNA: TGTGCCAGCAGTGATGGACTAGCGGGAGATGAGCAGTTCTTC. Amino acids: CASSDGLAGDEQFF.

CDR3 DNA: TGTGCCAGCAGTATATATACGGGAGGGGCTGGGTACGAGCAGTACTTC. Protein: CASSIYTGGAGYEQYF. J is TRBJ2-7 and V is TRBV27, with 8 bases fitting TRBD2. J was trimmed by 4 bases and V by 5 bases; bases with no gene match: 13. The germline CDR1 and CDR2 sequences are MNHEY and SMNVEV (reference sequence). The CDR3 spans 16 residues.

The rearrangement links TRBV25-1 to TRBJ1-1; D unresolved. There are 14 residues in the CDR3. The V gene lost 3 bases and the J gene lost 0 bases, with 8 bases spanning the gap. CDR1 is MGHDK, CDR2 SYGVNS, per germline. The CDR3 is CASSDWQVNTEAFF. DNA for the CDR3: TGTGCCAGCAGTGATTGGCAGGTGAACACTGAAGCTTTCTTT. Full variable domain (missing parts from reference TRBV25-1 and TRBJ1-1): EADIYQTPRYLVIGTGKKITLECSQTMGHDKMYWYQQDPGMELHLIHYSYGVNSTEKGDLSSESTVSRIRTEHFPLTLESARPSHTSQYLCASSDWQVNTEAFFGQGTRLTVV.

The chain couples TRBV5-1 to TRBJ2-6; D unresolved. Germline CDR1 and CDR2: SGHRS and YFSETQ. Deletions cut 4 bases from V and 0 bases from J, with 8 bases between. This CDR3 contains 15 residues. CDR3 loop: CASSPPDSGANVLTF. CDR3 nucleotides: TGCGCCAGCAGCCCACCGGACTCTGGGGCCAACGTCCTGACTTTC.

The chain joins TRBV5-6 to TRBJ2-1, with 9 bases fitting TRBD2. This CDR3 comprises 16 residues. J lost 6 bases, V lost 5 bases, and 12 bases had no gene match. From germline, CDR1 is SGHDT and CDR2 YYEEEE. CDR3: CASRHERGAGFNEQFF. Written as DNA, the CDR3 is TGTGCCAGCAGACACGAGCGGGGGGCGGGTTTCAATGAGCAGTTCTTC.

The chain links TRBV11-2 to TRBJ2-7; D ambiguous. V was clipped by 2 bases and J by 0 bases, with 8 bases between them. In germline, CDR1 is SGHAT, CDR2 FQNNGV. This CDR3 spans 14 amino acids. The DNA of the CDR3 is TGTGCCAGCAGCTTACAGGATATCTCCTACGAGCAGTACTTC. Amino acid sequence: CASSLQDISYEQYF.